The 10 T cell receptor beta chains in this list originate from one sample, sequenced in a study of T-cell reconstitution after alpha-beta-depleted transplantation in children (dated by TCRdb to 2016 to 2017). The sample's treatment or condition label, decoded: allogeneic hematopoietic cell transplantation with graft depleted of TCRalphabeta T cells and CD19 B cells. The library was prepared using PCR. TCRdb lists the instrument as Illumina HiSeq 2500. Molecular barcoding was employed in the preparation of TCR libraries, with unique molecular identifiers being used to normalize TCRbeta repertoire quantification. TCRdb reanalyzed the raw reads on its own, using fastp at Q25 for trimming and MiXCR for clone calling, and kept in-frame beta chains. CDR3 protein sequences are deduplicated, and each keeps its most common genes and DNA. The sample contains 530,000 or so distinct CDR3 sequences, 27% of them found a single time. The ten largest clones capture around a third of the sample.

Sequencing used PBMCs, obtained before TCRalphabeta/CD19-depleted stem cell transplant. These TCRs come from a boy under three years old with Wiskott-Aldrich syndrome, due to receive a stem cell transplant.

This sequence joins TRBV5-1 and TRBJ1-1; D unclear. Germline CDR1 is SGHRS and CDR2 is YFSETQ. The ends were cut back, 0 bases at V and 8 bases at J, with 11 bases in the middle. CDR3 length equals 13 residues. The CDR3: CASSLAGREEAFF. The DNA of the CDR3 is TGCGCCAGCAGCTTGGCCGGACGGGAGGAAGCTTTCTTT. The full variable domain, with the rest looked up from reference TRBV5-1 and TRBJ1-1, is KAGVTQTPRYLIKTRGQQVTLSCSPISGHRSVSWYQQTPGQGLQFLFEYFSETQRNKGNFPGRFSGRQFSNSRSEMNVSTLELGDSALYLCASSLAGREEAFFGQGTRLTVV.

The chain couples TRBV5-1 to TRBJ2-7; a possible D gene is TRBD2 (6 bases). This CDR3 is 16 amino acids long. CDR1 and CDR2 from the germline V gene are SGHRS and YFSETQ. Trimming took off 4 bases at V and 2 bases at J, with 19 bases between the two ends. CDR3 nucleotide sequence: TGCGCCAGCAGCCCAACACTTAGCGGTATAACCTACGAGCAGTACTTC. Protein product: CASSPTLSGITYEQYF. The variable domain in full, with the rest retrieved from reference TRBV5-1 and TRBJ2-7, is KAGVTQTPRYLIKTRGQQVTLSCSPISGHRSVSWYQQTPGQGLQFLFEYFSETQRNKGNFPGRFSGRQFSNSRSEMNVSTLELGDSALYLCASSPTLSGITYEQYFGPGTRLTVT.

The CDR3 DNA reads as TGCAGTGCTAGATTTGCAGGGGCGAACAATCAGCCCCAGCATTTT. Its protein is CSARFAGANNQPQHF. The chain links TRBV20-1 to TRBJ1-5; D perhaps matches TRBD1 (6 bases). V shed 2 bases and J shed 3 bases, with 14 bases lying between them. CDR3 size: 15 residues. The V gene's germline CDR1 is DFQATT and CDR2 SNEGSKA (reference sequence).

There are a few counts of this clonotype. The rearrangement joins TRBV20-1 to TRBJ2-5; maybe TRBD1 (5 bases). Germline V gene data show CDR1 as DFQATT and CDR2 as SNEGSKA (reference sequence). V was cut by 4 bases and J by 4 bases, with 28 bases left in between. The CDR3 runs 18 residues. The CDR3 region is CSATPPLGTLGDRETQYF. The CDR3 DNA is TGCAGTGCTACCCCTCCTCTGGGAACTCTAGGGGATCGAGAGACCCAGTACTTC.

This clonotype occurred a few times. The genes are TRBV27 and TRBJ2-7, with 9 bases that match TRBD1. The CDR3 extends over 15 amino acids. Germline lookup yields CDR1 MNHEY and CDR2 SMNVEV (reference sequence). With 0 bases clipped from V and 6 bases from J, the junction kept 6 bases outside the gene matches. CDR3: CASSLSGTGSIEQYF. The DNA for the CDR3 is TGTGCCAGCAGTTTATCCGGGACAGGGTCAATCGAGCAGTACTTC.

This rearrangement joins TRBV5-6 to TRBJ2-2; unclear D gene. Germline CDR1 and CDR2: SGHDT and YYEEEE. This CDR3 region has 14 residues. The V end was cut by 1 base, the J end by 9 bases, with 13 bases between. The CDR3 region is CASSLRPKIRELFF. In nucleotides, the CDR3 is TGTGCCAGCAGCTTGAGACCTAAGATCCGGGAGCTGTTTTTT.

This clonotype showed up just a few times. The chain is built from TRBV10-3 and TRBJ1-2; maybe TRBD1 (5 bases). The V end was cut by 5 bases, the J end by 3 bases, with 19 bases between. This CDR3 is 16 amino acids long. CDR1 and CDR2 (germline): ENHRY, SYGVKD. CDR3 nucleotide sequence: TGTGCCATCAGTCTTACTGGGAGGCTAGGGGACTATGGCTACACCTTC. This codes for CAISLTGRLGDYGYTF.

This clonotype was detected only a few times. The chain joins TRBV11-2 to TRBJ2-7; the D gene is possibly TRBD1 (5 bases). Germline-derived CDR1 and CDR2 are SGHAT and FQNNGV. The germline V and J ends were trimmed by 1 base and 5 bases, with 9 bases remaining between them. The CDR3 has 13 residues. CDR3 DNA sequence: TGTGCCAGCAGCTTAGGCAGGGAAAACGAGCAGTACTTC. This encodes CASSLGRENEQYF. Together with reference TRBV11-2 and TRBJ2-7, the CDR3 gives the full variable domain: EAGVAQSPRYKIIEKRQSVAFWCNPISGHATLYWYQQILGQGPKLLIQFQNNGVVDDSQLPKDRFSAERLKGVDSTLKIQPAKLEDSAVYLCASSLGRENEQYFGPGTRLTVT.

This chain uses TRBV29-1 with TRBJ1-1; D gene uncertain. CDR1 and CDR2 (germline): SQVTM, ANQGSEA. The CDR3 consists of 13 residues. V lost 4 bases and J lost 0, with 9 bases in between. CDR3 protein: CSVVGWLNTEAFF. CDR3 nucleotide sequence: TGCAGCGTTGTCGGTTGGTTGAACACTGAAGCTTTCTTT.

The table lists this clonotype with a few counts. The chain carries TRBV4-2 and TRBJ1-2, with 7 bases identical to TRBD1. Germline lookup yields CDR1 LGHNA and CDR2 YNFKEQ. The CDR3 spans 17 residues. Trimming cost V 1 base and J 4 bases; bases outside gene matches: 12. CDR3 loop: CASSQVKRQGSGYGYTF. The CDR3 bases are TGTGCCAGCAGCCAAGTCAAGAGACAGGGAAGCGGCTATGGCTACACCTTC.